Following are 15 T cell receptor beta chains from one sample sequenced in a study of control samples from healthy donors and cancer patients. Measured with immunoSEQ multiplex PCR; TCRdb has only the in-frame clones, and not every one. The sample lists 400,000 to 450,000 clones, 75% to 95% seen once, with roughly 6.4% in the top ten. Sequencing input: PBMCs. All receptors come from a man aged 35 to 55 with head and neck cancer.

The J gene is TRBJ2-2, the V gene TRBV10-3; TRBD2 matches at 11 bases. The CDR3 sequence is 15 residues long. The germline V gene encodes CDR1 ENHRY and CDR2 SYGVKD. Trimming removed 10 bases from V and 4 bases from J; junction bases left unmatched: 8. CDR3 nucleotides: TGTGCCAAGGACGGCCTAGCGGGGGGCACCGGGGAGCTGTTTTTT. This translates into CAKDGLAGGTGELFF.

The chain links TRBV5-6 to TRBJ1-2, with TRBD1 identical over 8 bases. The CDR3 consists of 16 residues. Unmatched junction bases numbered 14, after V lost 4 bases and J lost 6 bases. Germline V gives CDR1 SGHDT, CDR2 YYEEEE. The CDR3 protein is CASSLDPGQAVNGYTF. The CDR3 nucleotides are TGTGCCAGCAGCCTAGACCCGGGACAGGCCGTTAATGGCTACACCTTC.

The rearrangement uses TRBV5-1 and TRBJ1-1; a weak D match, TRBD1 (6 bases). Deletions cut 5 bases from V and 1 base from J, with 12 bases between. In germline, CDR1 is SGHRS, CDR2 YFSETQ. The CDR3 has 14 amino acids. The CDR3 DNA follows: TGCGCCAGCAGGGCGGGACATTCGAACACTGAAGCTTTCTTT. Its protein product is CASRAGHSNTEAFF.

This sequence joins TRBV19 and TRBJ2-1, with D hard to call. Trimming pared 6 bases from V and 9 bases from J, leaving 9 bases between. In germline, CDR1 is LNHDA, CDR2 SQIVND (reference sequence). The CDR3 runs to 11 residues. In DNA form, the CDR3 reads TGTGCCAGTAGGATCAAGGGTGAGCAGTTCTTC. It encodes CASRIKGEQFF. Supplemented by reference TRBV19 and TRBJ2-1, the full variable domain reads DGGITQSPKYLFRKEGQNVTLSCEQNLNHDAMYWYRQDPGQGLRLIYYSQIVNDFQKGDIAEGYSVSREKKESFPLTVTSAQKNPTAFYLCASRIKGEQFFGPGTRLTVL.

This chain uses TRBV4-2 with TRBJ2-5, with 11 nucleotides matching TRBD2. This CDR3 has 17 amino acids. The germline V gene encodes CDR1 LGHNA and CDR2 YNFKEQ. The J segment lost 3 bases and the V segment lost 1 base, leaving 7 bases of the junction unmatched. This chain's CDR3 is CASSQVGSGGAEETQYF. CDR3 DNA sequence: TGTGCCAGCAGCCAAGTGGGTAGCGGGGGGGCCGAAGAGACCCAGTACTTC.

This clone has a single count. V and J are TRBV12-5 and TRBJ2-5; D possibly matches TRBD1 or TRBD2 (6 bases each). Per the germline V gene, CDR1 is LGHNT and CDR2 is FRNRAP. The length of the CDR3 is 16 residues. V was pared by 4 bases and J by 0 bases, with 15 bases between. CDR3 residues: CASGSGAGNDQETQYF. DNA for the CDR3: TGTGCTAGTGGTTCGGGGGCGGGGAACGACCAAGAGACCCAGTACTTC.

The V gene is TRBV30, the J gene TRBJ1-4, with D tentatively TRBD1 (5 bases). V gave up 1 base and J gave up 6 bases, with 15 bases separating them. This CDR3 is 15 amino acids long. Germline V CDR1 and CDR2: GTSNPN, SVGIG (reference sequence). CDR3 in amino acids: CAWSEWVGGDEKLFF. CDR3 nucleotides: TGTGCCTGGAGTGAATGGGTTGGGGGTGATGAAAAACTGTTTTTT.

The rearrangement uses TRBV27 and TRBJ2-2; D is possibly TRBD2 (5 bases). This CDR3 is 16 amino acids long. Germline V gene sequence: CDR1 MNHEY, CDR2 SMNVEV (reference sequence). The V end was cut by 3 bases, the J end by 0 bases, with 11 bases between. CDR3 DNA sequence: TGTGCCAGCAGTTTTTCGGGGTCAGCGAACACCGGGGAGCTGTTTTTT. It encodes CASSFSGSANTGELFF.

The rearrangement links TRBV29-1 to TRBJ1-1; D is ambiguous. This CDR3 has 11 residues. The V end was cut by 4 bases, the J end by 5 bases, with 8 bases between. Per the germline V gene, CDR1 is SQVTM and CDR2 is ANQGSEA. The CDR3 here is CSVVSMTEAFF. The CDR3 nucleotides are TGCAGCGTTGTTTCGATGACTGAAGCTTTCTTT. Full variable domain (outside the CDR3, taken from reference TRBV29-1 and TRBJ1-1): SAVISQKPSRDICQRGTSLTIQCQVDSQVTMMFWYRQQPGQSLTLIATANQGSEATYESGFVIDKFPISRPNLTFSTLTVSNMSPEDSSIYLCSVVSMTEAFFGQGTRLTVV.

In regard to this clone: The same CDR3 can be traced to other DNA sequences in this sample. The chain employs TRBV3-1 (or the pseudogene TRBV3-2) and TRBJ1-1; maybe TRBD1 (5 bases). V was shortened by 1 base and J by 4 bases, with 13 bases between the two germline ends. The CDR3 extends over 15 amino acids. Germline V CDR1 and CDR2: LGHDT, YNNKEL (reference sequence). CDR3 in amino acids: CASSQARGRGTEAFF. CDR3 DNA sequence: TGTGCCAGCAGCCAAGCGAGGGGCCGGGGCACTGAAGCTTTCTTT.

This chain uses TRBV4-1 with TRBJ2-2; 12 nucleotides match TRBD2. Germline values: CDR1 MGHRA, CDR2 YSYEKL. The CDR3 is made up of 16 amino acids. J lost 2 bases, V lost 3 bases, and 1 base had no gene match. CDR3 sequence (DNA): TGCGCCAGCAGCCATGGACTAGCGGGAAACACCGGGGAGCTGTTTTTT. It specifies CASSHGLAGNTGELFF.

V is TRBV4-2 and J is TRBJ1-1, with D uncertain. Germline CDR1 is LGHNA and CDR2 is YNFKEQ. Trimming removed 1 base from V and 6 bases from J, with 12 bases in between. CDR3 size: 14 residues. The CDR3 here is CASSQGPGYPEAFF. In DNA form, the CDR3 reads TGTGCCAGCAGCCAAGGGCCGGGGTACCCTGAAGCTTTCTTT.

This chain uses TRBV27 with TRBJ2-3; 15 nucleotides align to TRBD2. J was trimmed by 10 bases and V by 5 bases; bases with no gene match: 7. The V gene's germline CDR1 is MNHEY and CDR2 SMNVEV (reference sequence). The CDR3 sequence is 15 residues long. CDR3 in amino acids: CASSPGTSGRLSQYF. CDR3 coding DNA: TGTGCCAGCAGTCCCGGGACTAGCGGGAGGCTCTCGCAGTATTTT.

The rearrangement links TRBV6-1 to TRBJ2-1; 7 nucleotides agree with TRBD1. CDR1 and CDR2 (germline): MNHNS, SASEGT. Trimming cost V 1 base and J 5 bases; bases outside gene matches: 8. This CDR3 region has 16 residues. The CDR3 reads CASSEGGGYPNNEQFF. The CDR3 bases are TGTGCCAGCAGTGAAGGAGGGGGCTACCCCAACAATGAGCAGTTCTTC.

The V and J genes are TRBV3-1 (or the pseudogene TRBV3-2) and TRBJ1-4, with D perhaps TRBD1 (6 bases). The V end was cut by 0 bases, the J end by 3 bases, with 14 bases between. CDR1 is LGHDT, CDR2 YNNKEL, per germline (reference sequence). The CDR3 totals 17 residues. The DNA of the CDR3 is TGTGCCAGCAGCCAAGAGGGCGGGGGCAAGGCTAATGAAAAACTGTTTTTT. Its protein product is CASSQEGGGKANEKLFF.